These T cell receptor beta chains were read from a single sample in a study of T cell repertoires in cytomegalovirus infection. Their specific antigens are unknown. TCRdb independently ran MiXCR on the reads; one entry per CDR3 protein. The repertoire holds 550,000 to 850,000 distinct CDR3 sequences, with 33% as singletons. Specimen: cultured PBMCs, collected from culture after CMV antigen stimulation. The receptor source for this set is a human donor in good health (CMV status not recorded). Some clones in this sample may be carry-over from other donors' samples. Both conserved end residues are trimmed from each CDR3.

TRBV29-1	10	TRBJ2-2	SVRTDTGELF
TRBV6-2/TRBV6-3	12	TRBJ2-1	ASKYLAGAAEQF
TRBV7-6	15	TRBJ2-7	ASSLGAAGLFPYEQY
TRBV19	14	TRBJ2-3	ASSDPRGQDRDTQY
TRBV4-1	13	TRBJ1-5	ASSQDQGINQPQH
TRBV7-9	13	TRBJ2-1	ASSPASGAYNEQS
TRBV6-1	11	TRBJ2-5	ASISDRPETQY
TRBV28	10	TRBJ1-1	AVRGISTEAF
TRBV7-2	11	TRBJ1-1	ASSFLRRAEAF
TRBV20-1	8	TRBJ2-3	SILLDTQY
TRBV7-6	13	TRBJ1-5	ASSLRQGPNQPQH
TRBV4-3	15	TRBJ2-5	ASSQAWGLGPQETQY
TRBV19	13	TRBJ1-1	ASSRYRGMNTEAF
TRBV19	12	TRBJ1-4	ASSIPATNEKLF
TRBV4-1	13	TRBJ2-1	ASSQGASSYNEQF
TRBV7-2	11	TRBJ2-5	ASSFTAQETQY
TRBV6-6	15	TRBJ1-5	ASSYPNQGARNQPQH
TRBV6-1	12	TRBJ2-6	ASSDYSGANVLT
TRBV7-9	11	TRBJ2-1	ASTLDPFNEQF
TRBV6-5	13	TRBJ2-1	ASSYSADSYNEQF
TRBV7-2	11	TRBJ2-3	ASSLERSDTQY
TRBV7-6	12	TRBJ1-6	ASSSQGGGSPLH
TRBV3-1	13	TRBJ1-4	ASSQGRQTNEKLF
TRBV24-1	12	TRBJ2-5	AISQGGLQETQY
TRBV7-8	12	TRBJ2-3	ASSSIMGTDTQY
TRBV20-1	10	TRBJ2-1	SARTGASEQF
TRBV14	14	TRBJ2-1	ASSQDVGVSYNEQF
TRBV6-1	13	TRBJ2-2	ASSESFGGTGELF
TRBV18	14	TRBJ1-3	ASSLEVFLSGNTIY
TRBV5-4	15	TRBJ2-5	ASSPTRMTSGVETQY
TRBV5-4	12	TRBJ2-7	ASSQSGTRYEQY